This T cell receptor beta chain is drawn from a study of Graves' ophthalmopathy and Graves' hyperthyroidism. Study outcomes and limitations: Ophthalmopathy progression cases were predicted by the model with roughly 68% sensitivity and 72% to 80% specificity.

The CDR3 runs 15 residues. Trimming pared 9 bases from V and 7 bases from J, leaving 22 bases between. Germline V gives CDR1 LNHDA, CDR2 SQIVND (reference sequence). RNA served as the template for amplifying TCR beta CDR3 regions. RT-PCR was first run with HTBI primers, then multiplex PCR in a second round. Each CDR3 protein is one row after TCRdb ran MiXCR on the multiplex PCR reads. The repertoire holds a few hundred thousand distinct CDR3 sequences, with less than 20% as singletons. This clonotype was picked up many times. Its antigen is not known. The material sequenced was peripheral blood. This receptor was taken from a woman younger than 35 with stable Graves' hyperthyroidism. The J gene is TRBJ1-5, the V gene TRBV19; perhaps TRBD1 as D (6 bases). CDR3 loop: CASSSRAGVPQPQHF. The CDR3 coding sequence is TGTGCCAGCTCTTCTAGGGCAGGGGTTCCCCAGCCCCAGCATTTT.